This entry lists 3 T cell receptor beta chains sequenced from one sample in a study of cytomegalovirus exposure and HLA in healthy donors. Clones were read by immunoSEQ multiplex PCR, and TCRdb kept only the in-frame ones, dropping some. The sample gives 90,000 or so clones, less than 85% of which show up once; about 20% is in the top ten. Sequencing was performed on PBMCs. The source is a man younger than 35 in good health and CMV-seropositive.

This rearrangement joins TRBV7-9 to TRBJ1-3; TRBD1 is a possible D gene (6 bases). This CDR3 region has 18 residues. The germline V and J ends were trimmed by 3 bases and 0 bases, with 18 bases remaining between them. The germline CDR1 and CDR2 sequences are SEHNR and FQNEAQ (reference sequence). The chain's CDR3 is CASSLSYITGRSGNTIYF. CDR3 nucleotides: TGTGCCAGCAGCTTGAGTTATATTACAGGGCGCTCTGGAAACACCATATATTTT.

The chain uses TRBV19 and TRBJ2-3, with D maybe TRBD1 (5 bases). V lost 3 bases and J lost 5, with 9 bases in between. Germline values: CDR1 LNHDA, CDR2 SQIVND (reference sequence). There are 13 residues in the CDR3. CDR3: CASSIQGRDTQYF. The CDR3 DNA follows: TGTGCCAGTAGTATCCAGGGTCGAGATACGCAGTATTTT.

The V gene is TRBV7-9, the J gene TRBJ1-5; D might be TRBD1 (5 bases). CDR1 SEHNR and CDR2 FQNEAQ come from the germline V gene (reference sequence). Trimming shortened V by 6 bases and J by 6 bases, and 18 bases separated the two germline ends. The CDR3 totals 15 residues. The CDR3 DNA sequence: TGTGCCAGCAGTCATGCTGGACAAAAGGCTCAGCCCCAGCATTTT. Translating gives CASSHAGQKAQPQHF.